These 2 T cell receptor beta chains came from one sample sequenced in a study of blood T cells in healthy people across ages. A second PCR, run for about 6 to 11 cycles, used a sample-barcoded 5' primer plus a J-beta primer mix. One entry per CDR3 protein, called by TCRdb with MiXCR from the 5' RACE reads. Among about 750,000 distinct CDR3 sequences listed, approximately 55% were seen once. Sequenced: blood. Source of these receptors: an elderly man in good health.

J is TRBJ2-7 and V is TRBV5-1; either TRBD1 or TRBD2 may supply D (6 bases each). CDR1 and CDR2 (germline): SGHRS, YFSETQ. The CDR3 sequence is 13 residues long. V lost 7 bases to trimming and J lost 6 bases, with 17 bases between them. CDR3 residues: CASAQTGASEQYF. In DNA form, the CDR3 reads TGCGCCAGCGCGCAGACGGGGGCTAGCGAGCAGTACTTC.

This clonotype was seen more than once but under ten times. The V gene is TRBV20-1, the J gene TRBJ2-6; D ambiguous. From germline, CDR1 is DFQATT and CDR2 SNEGSKA (reference sequence). This CDR3 has 15 amino acids. V lost 3 bases and J lost 0, with 9 bases in between. CDR3: CSASLDNSGANVLTF. The DNA of the CDR3 is TGCAGTGCTAGTTTAGATAACTCTGGGGCCAACGTCCTGACTTTC.